A single sample is the source of the 28 T cell receptor beta chains below, sequenced in a study of T cells in Graves' hyperthyroidism and ophthalmopathy. Amplified regions were TCR beta CDR3 sequences from RNA transcripts. The HTBI set primed first-round TCR CDR3 RT-PCR. MiXCR, applied by TCRdb to the multiplex PCR reads, yields one record per CDR3 protein. The table includes about 350,000 distinct CDR3 sequences, 15% to 20% detected once. The source material was blood. Receptors were obtained from a woman aged 40 to 50 with Graves' ophthalmopathy.

This clonotype has ten or more counts. The V call is TRBV20-1, the J call TRBJ2-7; D is ambiguous. The CDR3 contains 16 residues. Trimming stripped 0 bases from V and 6 bases from J, with 21 bases between. The germline V gene has CDR1 DFQATT and CDR2 SNEGSKA (reference sequence). The CDR3 reads CSARDLKADALGEQYF. DNA of the CDR3: TGCAGTGCTAGAGATTTGAAGGCCGACGCCCTAGGCGAGCAGTACTTC.

This clonotype was observed a few times. The rearrangement links TRBV3-1 to TRBJ1-6; D uncertain. The V and J ends lost 1 base and 9 bases respectively, with 10 bases between them. From germline, CDR1 is LGHDT and CDR2 YNNKEL (reference sequence). CDR3 length equals 14 residues. In DNA form, the CDR3 reads TGTGCCAGCAGCCAAGCCAGAGGGAGTTCACCCCTCCACTTT. Its translation: CASSQARGSSPLHF. The variable domain in full, with the rest retrieved from reference TRBV3-1 and TRBJ1-6, is DTAVSQTPKYLVTQMGNDKSIKCEQNLGHDTMYWYKQDSKKFLKIMFSYNNKELIINETVPNRFSPKSPDKAHLNLHINSLELGDSAVYFCASSQARGSSPLHFGNGTRLTVT.

This clonotype was counted many times. The chain is built from TRBV7-6 and TRBJ2-5; D may be TRBD2 (6 bases). Trimming took 0 bases from V and 4 from J, leaving 15 bases between them. There are 16 residues in the CDR3. Germline CDR1 reads SGHVS; CDR2 reads FNYEAQ. CDR3 in amino acids: CASSLAREPRGETQYF. For the CDR3, the DNA is TGTGCCAGCAGCTTAGCCCGGGAGCCGAGAGGAGAGACCCAGTACTTC. The full variable domain, rest sourced from reference TRBV7-6 and TRBJ2-5, is GAGVSQSPRYKVTKRGQDVALRCDPISGHVSLYWYRQALGQGPEFLTYFNYEAQQDKSGLPNDRFSAERPEGSISTLTIQRTEQRDSAMYRCASSLAREPRGETQYFGPGTRLLVL.

This clonotype has at least ten counts. The rearrangement links TRBV6-5 to TRBJ1-6; D is uncertain. This CDR3 has 14 residues. With 1 base removed from V and 8 bases from J, the gap between germline ends came to 9 bases. Germline assignment: CDR1 MNHEY and CDR2 SVGAGI. CDR3 protein: CASSYWQVDSPLHF. CDR3 bases: TGTGCCAGCAGTTACTGGCAGGTGGATTCACCCCTCCACTTT.

The V gene is TRBV20-1, the J gene TRBJ2-7; 10 nucleotides match TRBD2. V dropped 6 bases and J dropped 2; count of bases not matched to a gene: 10. CDR3 length: 15 amino acids. Germline V CDR1 and CDR2: DFQATT, SNEGSKA (reference sequence). The CDR3, as DNA: TGCAGTGCCCCCGCTAGCGGGAGCTACACCTACGAGCAGTACTTC. Its translation is CSAPASGSYTYEQYF.

Regarding this clonotype: Being one base from a much bigger clone, this may be a read error. V gene TRBV27 combines with J gene TRBJ2-3; the D call may be TRBD1 or TRBD2 (6 bases each). This CDR3 is 17 amino acids long. CDR1 is MNHEY and CDR2 is SMNVEV in the germline V gene (reference sequence). The V end was cut by 6 bases, the J end by 3 bases, with 22 bases between. The CDR3 DNA follows: TGTGCCAGCAGACCCTTACGCGAGACAGGAGGGACAGATACGCAGTATTTT. As protein: CASRPLRETGGTDTQYF.

This clonotype was counted at least ten times. The chain joins TRBV7-9 to TRBJ1-5; D is possibly TRBD1 (5 bases). CDR3 length: 15 amino acids. Germline CDR1 SEHNR, CDR2 FQNEAQ (reference sequence). Deletions cut 5 bases from V and 0 bases from J, with 11 bases between. CDR3 sequence (DNA): TGTGCCAGCAGCCGGGGGTTGGATAGCAATCAGCCCCAGCATTTT. Translating it yields CASSRGLDSNQPQHF.

This clonotype was picked up many times. The chain uses TRBV27 and TRBJ2-2; 9 nucleotides match TRBD2. V was clipped by 2 bases and J by 6 bases; unmatched bases: 4. Germline loops: CDR1 MNHEY, CDR2 SMNVEV (reference sequence). This CDR3 is built from 15 residues. In nucleotides, the CDR3 is TGTGCCAGCAGTTTAGGGACTAGCAGATCCGGGGAGCTGTTTTTT. Translating gives CASSLGTSRSGELFF.

Regarding this clonotype: This may arise from a read error, as a much more abundant clone is one base away. The CDR3 DNA follows: TGCGCCAGCAGCCATAGGCCCATAGTTACCTACGAGCAGTACTTC. Protein: CASSHRPIVTYEQYF. The chain links TRBV4-1 to TRBJ2-7; D gene uncertain. The germline V gene has CDR1 MGHRA and CDR2 YSYEKL. The CDR3 totals 15 residues. V shed 3 bases and J shed 2 bases, with 14 bases lying between them.

The table lists this clonotype with many counts. This chain uses TRBV7-6 with TRBJ2-7; 8 bases fit TRBD1. The CDR3 has 14 residues. From germline, CDR1 is SGHVS and CDR2 FNYEAQ. V was pared by 4 bases and J by 7 bases, with 9 bases of the junction left unmatched. The CDR3 nucleotides read TGTGCCAGCAGCTCCCCCCGGACAGGGTTAGAGCAGTACTTC. Its protein product is CASSSPRTGLEQYF.

This clonotype was found many times. V usage is TRBV15 and J usage is TRBJ2-5, with 7 bases matching TRBD1. Germline values: CDR1 LNHNV, CDR2 YYDKDF (reference sequence). The CDR3 is 15 residues long. After removal of 0 bases from V and 4 bases from J, the junction contained 5 bases not matched to a gene. CDR3 sequence: CATSRDGQGVETQYF. In nucleotides, the CDR3 is TGTGCCACCAGCAGAGATGGGCAGGGGGTAGAGACCCAGTACTTC.

This clonotype was seen ten or more times. This chain connects TRBV11-2 to TRBJ2-5; possibly TRBD1 or TRBD2 for D (5 bases each). Germline CDR1 SGHAT, CDR2 FQNNGV. Trimming stripped 1 base from V and 4 bases from J, with 16 bases between. This CDR3 contains 16 residues. The CDR3 nucleotides are TGTGCCAGCAGCTTAGGAGGTGGGGGAAGGCGAGAGACCCAGTACTTC. Its translation: CASSLGGGGRRETQYF.

This clonotype was detected many times. V is TRBV28 and J is TRBJ2-7; D is undetermined. Per germline, CDR1 MDHEN and CDR2 SYDVKM. The ends were cut back, 1 base at V and 2 bases at J, with 12 bases in the middle. This CDR3 is built from 15 residues. The CDR3 sequence: CASSLFIATPYEQYF. Written as DNA, the CDR3 is TGTGCCAGCAGTTTATTTATAGCTACACCCTACGAGCAGTACTTC.

This clonotype was seen many times. V and J are TRBV3-1 and TRBJ2-3, with D perhaps matching TRBD1 (5 bases). Germline CDR1 reads LGHDT; CDR2 reads YNNKEL (reference sequence). The CDR3 length is 15 residues. Trimming stripped 4 bases from V and 3 bases from J, with 14 bases between. The CDR3 sequence: CASSPDAGWTDTQYF. The CDR3 nucleotides are TGTGCCAGCAGCCCTGATGCAGGGTGGACAGATACGCAGTATTTT.

This clonotype was observed many times. The chain combines TRBV19 with TRBJ2-7, with D tentatively TRBD2 (6 bases). V was trimmed by 1 base and J by 4 bases, leaving 14 bases between them. CDR1 and CDR2 (germline): LNHDA, SQIVND (reference sequence). This CDR3 has 15 residues. As DNA, the CDR3 is TGTGCCAGTAGTATAGCGGCAGGGAGGCAGTACGAGCAGTACTTC. Protein: CASSIAAGRQYEQYF.

At least ten counts were recorded for this clonotype. The chain combines TRBV9 with TRBJ2-5; D call uncertain. The CDR3 sequence is 15 residues long. With 0 bases removed from V and 2 bases from J, the gap between germline ends came to 11 bases. Germline CDR1 reads SGDLS; CDR2 reads YYNGEE. This CDR3 reads CASSVGGLPQETQYF. DNA for the CDR3: TGTGCCAGCAGCGTAGGTGGGCTGCCTCAAGAGACCCAGTACTTC.

This clonotype was seen at least ten times. The chain recombines TRBV6-4 with TRBJ1-1, with D perhaps TRBD1 (5 bases). V was pared by 3 bases and J by 1 base, with 9 bases between. Germline V lookup: CDR1 MRHNA, CDR2 SNTAGT. The CDR3 consists of 14 residues. The CDR3 DNA reads TGTGCCAGCAGTGAAACCAGGGAGAACACTGAAGCTTTCTTT. This encodes CASSETRENTEAFF.

In its sample, this clonotype was seen many times. The V call is TRBV11-2, the J call TRBJ1-3, with D unclear. V was clipped by 5 bases and J by 0 bases, with 14 bases between them. Germline assignment: CDR1 SGHAT and CDR2 FQNNGV. The CDR3 is 16 residues long. The CDR3 DNA sequence: TGTGCCAGCAGCCGACAACACAGCGACTCTGGAAACACCATATATTTT. This sequence encodes CASSRQHSDSGNTIYF.

This clonotype occurred many times. The chain employs TRBV4-1 and TRBJ1-2; 8 bases line up with TRBD1. V gave up 2 bases and J gave up 4 bases; unmatched junction bases: 18. The CDR3 is 19 amino acids. Looked up from germline, CDR1 is MGHRA and CDR2 is YSYEKL. The CDR3 bases are TGCGCCAGCAGCCAACACCACTTTGGACAGGGACCCTTAGTCTATGGCTACACCTTC. It is translated as CASSQHHFGQGPLVYGYTF.

This clonotype showed up many times. Given the absence of the conserved phenylalanine or tryptophan at the CDR3 end, a read error is likely. This chain joins TRBV28 and TRBJ2-7; tentatively, D is TRBD1 (6 bases). The CDR3 has 12 amino acids. Germline CDR1 is MDHEN and CDR2 is SYDVKM. The V end lost 5 bases, the J end lost 5 bases, and 10 bases lay between the germline ends. The CDR3 region is CASSRQADEQYL. The CDR3 DNA reads as TGTGCCAGCAGTCGACAGGCTGACGAGCAGTACCTC.

This clonotype was observed many times. The rearrangement links TRBV19 to TRBJ2-7; 7 nucleotides agree with TRBD1. The CDR3 contains 13 residues. Germline assignment: CDR1 LNHDA and CDR2 SQIVND (reference sequence). Trimming cost V 9 bases and J 4 bases; bases outside gene matches: 9. Written as DNA, the CDR3 is TGTGCCAGCTCACCAGGGGGTTTTTACGAGCAGTACTTC. Translation gives CASSPGGFYEQYF.

This clonotype was seen at least ten times. This chain joins TRBV13 and TRBJ1-1; 7 bases line up with TRBD1. This CDR3 has 14 residues. Germline CDR1 PRHDT, CDR2 FYEKMQ (reference sequence). V shed 2 bases, J shed 4 bases, and the junction held 4 bases outside the gene matches. The CDR3 region is CASSLRGLGTEAFF. The CDR3 DNA follows: TGTGCCAGCAGCTTAAGGGGGCTTGGCACTGAAGCTTTCTTT.

In its sample, this clonotype was seen many times. At one end, the junction sequence differs from germline, possibly due to a read error. V is TRBV29-1 and J is TRBJ2-7; 12 nucleotides match TRBD2. Germline values: CDR1 SQVTM, CDR2 ANQGSEA. The CDR3 has 15 residues. CDR3 region: CSVEGLAGTPYEQYF. CDR3 nucleotide sequence: TGCAGCGTGGAAGGACTAGCGGGGACCCCCTACGAGCAGTACTTC.

This clonotype came up many times. The chain couples TRBV28 to TRBJ2-7; 9 positions agree with TRBD1. Per the germline V gene, CDR1 is MDHEN and CDR2 is SYDVKM. V was pared by 7 bases and J by 5 bases, with 9 bases of the junction left unmatched. The CDR3 length is 14 residues. CDR3 protein: CASTPWDREDEQYF. CDR3 bases: TGTGCCAGCACACCCTGGGACAGGGAAGACGAGCAGTACTTC.

This clonotype was counted ten times or more. Given the absence of the conserved phenylalanine or tryptophan at the CDR3 end, a read error is likely. The chain combines TRBV29-1 with TRBJ1-2, with a tentative D call TRBD1 (5 bases). CDR1 is SQVTM, CDR2 ANQGSEA, per germline. V lost 6 bases and J 6 bases, leaving 17 bases between the germline ends. The CDR3 has 13 amino acids. The CDR3 loop is CSVMGLPPDGYTL. The CDR3 DNA follows: TGCAGCGTGATGGGACTGCCGCCGGATGGCTACACCCTC.

The table lists this clonotype with a few counts. The chain recombines TRBV28 with TRBJ2-7; D not resolved. Germline CDR1 reads MDHEN; CDR2 reads SYDVKM. This CDR3 contains 13 residues. V dropped 3 bases and J dropped 0 bases, with 6 bases sitting between them. The CDR3 loop is CASSFLNSYEQYF. As DNA, the CDR3 is TGTGCCAGCAGTTTCTTAAACTCCTACGAGCAGTACTTC. The whole variable domain, remainder taken from reference TRBV28 and TRBJ2-7, is DVKVTQSSRYLVKRTGEKVFLECVQDMDHENMFWYRQDPGLGLRLIYFSYDVKMKEKGDIPEGYSVSREKKERFSLILESASTNQTSMYLCASSFLNSYEQYFGPGTRLTVT.

Many counts were recorded for this clonotype. The chain is built from TRBV12-3 or TRBV12-4 and TRBJ1-5; D not resolved. This CDR3 comprises 12 residues. Deletions cut 3 bases from V and 6 bases from J, with 6 bases between. The CDR3 sequence is CASSFPSQPQHF. DNA of the CDR3: TGTGCCAGCAGTTTCCCAAGTCAGCCCCAGCATTTT.

This clonotype was detected ten times or more. This chain uses TRBV12-3 or TRBV12-4 with TRBJ1-2, with 10 bases that match TRBD1. Unmatched junction bases numbered 10, after V lost 4 bases and J lost 5 bases. The CDR3 runs 16 residues. CDR3 sequence reads: CASSSSSAGQGYGYTF. CDR3 bases: TGTGCCAGCAGTTCGTCCTCCGCGGGACAGGGGTATGGCTACACCTTC.